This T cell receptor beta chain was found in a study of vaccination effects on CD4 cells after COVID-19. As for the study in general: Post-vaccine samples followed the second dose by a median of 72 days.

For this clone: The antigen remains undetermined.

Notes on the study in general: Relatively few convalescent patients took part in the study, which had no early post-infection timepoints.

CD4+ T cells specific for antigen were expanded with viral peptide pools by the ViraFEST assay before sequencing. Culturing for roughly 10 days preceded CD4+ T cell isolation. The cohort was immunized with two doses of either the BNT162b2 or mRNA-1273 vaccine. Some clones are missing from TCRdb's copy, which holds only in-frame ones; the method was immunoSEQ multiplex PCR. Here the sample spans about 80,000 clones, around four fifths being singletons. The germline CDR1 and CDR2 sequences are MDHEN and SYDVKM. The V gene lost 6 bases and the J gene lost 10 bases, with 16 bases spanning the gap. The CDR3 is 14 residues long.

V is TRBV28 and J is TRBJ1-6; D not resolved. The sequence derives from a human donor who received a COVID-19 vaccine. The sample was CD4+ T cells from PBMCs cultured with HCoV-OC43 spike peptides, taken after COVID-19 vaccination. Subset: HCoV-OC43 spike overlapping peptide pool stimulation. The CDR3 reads CASRRGVIQSPLHF. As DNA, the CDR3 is TGTGCCAGCAGGCGCGGGGTAATACAGTCACCCCTCCACTTT. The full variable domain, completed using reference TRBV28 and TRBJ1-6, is DVKVTQSSRYLVKRTGEKVFLECVQDMDHENMFWYRQDPGLGLRLIYFSYDVKMKEKGDIPEGYSVSREKKERFSLILESASTNQTSMYLCASRRGVIQSPLHFGNGTRLTVT.